A single TCR beta chain is shown here with its context. Its antigen remains unidentified. These data originate in a study of T-cell memory formation after mild COVID-19. Study-wide results and caveats: A second wave of clones peaked on day 37, and their SARS-CoV-2 specificity went unconfirmed. The study found balanced CD4/CD8 in clones contracting day 15 to 85 and a CD4+ lean in later expanders.

The V end was cut by 1 base, the J end by 4 bases, with 17 bases between. The CDR3 is made up of 16 amino acids. Germline V CDR1 and CDR2: MGHRA, YSYEKL. 5'RACE with constant-segment primers built TCRalpha and TCRbeta cDNA libraries with UMIs. MiXCR was run by TCRdb on the 5' RACE reads, yielding one entry per CDR3 protein. The sample yields 350,000 to 450,000 distinct CDR3 sequences, about 19% seen once. This sequence joins TRBV4-1 and TRBJ2-7; D may be TRBD2 (5 bases). Sequenced: PBMCs or a T cell subset sorted from them (not recorded which). This sequence originates from an adult woman who had mild COVID-19 (a few samples of this study predate the infection). Cell type and time point are not known. The DNA of the CDR3 is TGCGCCAGCAGCCAAGTCCGTACGGGATTGCCTTACGAGCAGTACTTC. It codes for CASSQVRTGLPYEQYF.